This TCR beta chain emerged from a study of shared clonotypes between healthy human individuals. Study as a whole: Per donor, CD8 memory used one plate, CD8 naive used two, CD4 memory used three and CD4 naive used three.

Notes on the study in general: Naive CD4 clonotypes were shared across a handful of donors at 4% to 5%. Rarefaction gave evidence that sorted-subset sequencing remained incomplete despite large depth.

Some clones are missing from TCRdb's copy, which holds only in-frame ones; the method was immunoSEQ multiplex PCR. Of approximately 2,000,000 clones listed, about 90% are singletons. The CDR3 covers 14 residues. Germline V gene data show CDR1 as SGHNT and CDR2 as YYREEE (reference sequence). V lost 0 bases and J 7 bases, leaving 11 bases between the germline ends. This clone was seen a few times. Its antigen is not identified. Partitioning of CD4+ cells yielded a CD45RA+ naive subset and a CD45RA-negative memory subset. Input material: naive CD4+ T cells from PBMCs. Sample subset: CD45RA+ positively selected. This TCR was sampled from a young man in good health. Some clones in this sample may be carry-over from other donors' samples. J is TRBJ1-5 and V is TRBV5-4, with unresolved D. CDR3 bases: TGTGCCAGCAGCTTGGGTTGGGAAGGACAGCCCCAGCATTTT. Its protein is CASSLGWEGQPQHF.